The following is a TCR beta chain sequence with its context. This entry belongs to a study of blood T cell repertoires in COVID-19. Assay used: immunoSEQ multiplex PCR; TCRdb lists only in-frame clones, some missing. Of about 220,000 clones listed, 85% to 90% were seen once; the top ten hold about 14%. V gave up 8 bases and J gave up 8 bases; unmatched junction bases: 3. CDR1 is ENHRY and CDR2 is SYGVKD in the germline V gene. The CDR3 is 11 amino acids. The sequenced sample was PBMCs or T cells enriched from blood (not recorded which). The J gene is TRBJ2-1, the V gene TRBV10-3; 7 bases line up with TRBD2. This clonotype originated in a woman aged 45 to 65 with acute COVID-19. The CDR3 sequence: CAIGGGYEQFF. The CDR3 nucleotides read TGTGCCATCGGCGGGGGATATGAGCAGTTCTTC.